The T cell receptor beta chain under discussion was sequenced for a study of quantifying T cell responses using KT2 cells. Study at large: TCR alpha and beta constant-region primers primed reverse transcription of RNA.

The cDNA 3' end received a ligated oligonucleotide with a UMI. An equimolar mix of RC1.1 and RC1.2 primed the beta chain across TRBC1 and TRBC2. TCRdb redid the calling of the UMI-ligation and nested PCR reads with MiXCR, one entry per CDR3 protein. In the table there are about 33,000 distinct CDR3 sequences, around a tenth of which are singletons. This clonotype was seen only a few times. Different KT2-to-PBMC ratios were created with a constant PBMC count. The V and J ends lost 0 bases and 5 bases respectively, with 8 bases between them. Germline values: CDR1 SGHAT, CDR2 FQNNGV. The CDR3 spans 13 residues.

The rearrangement links TRBV11-2 to TRBJ2-7; perhaps TRBD1 as D (6 bases). The sequence derives from a human donor. Sequencing was performed on PBMCs spiked with cells of the T cell clone KT2. The CDR3 loop is CASSLDRGHEQYF. DNA of the CDR3: TGTGCCAGCAGCTTAGACAGGGGACACGAGCAGTACTTC.